Listed below are T cell receptor beta chains from one sample, sequenced in a study of cytomegalovirus exposure and HLA in healthy donors. Sequenced by immunoSEQ multiplex PCR; TCRdb stores in-frame clones only, minus some. Counted here are some 170,000 clones, roughly 84% occurring once; the ten biggest clones make up roughly a tenth. Sequenced input: PBMCs. These receptors were taken from a man aged 30-40 years in good health and CMV-seropositive. The CDR3 runs from the conserved cysteine through the conserved F or W. Fields, in order: D gene, clone size, V gene, J gene, CDR3 protein, CDR3 DNA. The D gene is left open where the match is weak. The size of a clone is reported for some rows only, either as once, few or many, or as a class for expanded clones.

D: TRBD1; size: .; V: TRBV29-1; J: TRBJ1-2; CDR3: CSVDPLFGTDLYGYTF; DNA: TGCAGCGTAGACCCTCTTTTCGGGACAGATCTCTATGGCTACACCTTC
D: .; size: .; V: TRBV6-6; J: TRBJ1-1; CDR3: CASSFHPPSGHTEAFF; DNA: TGTGCCAGCAGCTTCCACCCACCCTCAGGTCACACTGAAGCTTTCTTT
D: .; size: .; V: TRBV5-5; J: TRBJ1-5; CDR3: CASSFLGRSNQPQHF; DNA: TGTGCCAGCAGCTTTTTAGGGAGAAGCAATCAGCCCCAGCATTTT
D: .; size: .; V: TRBV6-5; J: TRBJ1-4; CDR3: CASSYGTENEKLFF; DNA: TGTGCCAGCAGTTACGGGACTGAGAATGAAAAACTGTTTTTT
D: TRBD2; size: .; V: TRBV5-1; J: TRBJ2-1; CDR3: CASSLEREGENEQFF; DNA: TGCGCCAGCAGCCTTGAGCGGGAGGGAGAGAATGAGCAGTTCTTC
D: TRBD2; size: few; V: TRBV28; J: TRBJ2-3; CDR3: CASSSGESTDTQYF; DNA: TGTGCCAGCAGTAGCGGGGAGTCCACAGATACGCAGTATTTT
D: .; size: few; V: TRBV12-2; J: TRBJ2-7; CDR3: CASRLGASDYEQYF; DNA: TGTGCAAGTCGCTTAGGTGCATCAGACTACGAGCAGTACTTC
D: TRBD1; size: .; V: TRBV4-3; J: TRBJ2-7; CDR3: CASSRGTGNTYEQYF; DNA: TGCGCCAGCAGCCGGGGGACAGGGAATACCTACGAGCAGTACTTC
D: TRBD2; size: .; V: TRBV29-1; J: TRBJ2-5; CDR3: CSVATSGETQYF; DNA: TGCAGCGTCGCCACTAGCGGGGAGACCCAGTACTTC
D: .; size: .; V: TRBV7-3; J: TRBJ1-3; CDR3: CASSLPTGFRNTIYF; DNA: TGTGCCAGCAGCTTACCGACAGGTTTCAGAAACACCATATATTTT